One and the same sample provided the 23 T cell receptor beta chains below, sequenced in a study of cytomegalovirus exposure and HLA in healthy donors. PCR was performed using 60 Vbeta and 13 Jbeta primers. Method: immunoSEQ multiplex PCR; TCRdb's copy keeps in-frame clones and lacks some. Here the sample spans 90,000 to 120,000 clones, roughly 85% being singletons. The material sequenced was PBMCs. These receptors were taken from a middle-aged woman in good health and CMV-seronegative.

The V call is TRBV6-6, the J call TRBJ1-2; D gene ambiguous. Trimming removed 2 bases from V and 5 bases from J, with 9 bases in between. Germline V CDR1 and CDR2: MNHNY, SVGAGI (reference sequence). The CDR3 contains 13 residues. CDR3 protein: CASSYESGYGYTF. The CDR3 nucleotides are TGTGCCAGCAGTTACGAGTCCGGTTATGGCTACACCTTC.

The chain joins TRBV7-9 to TRBJ2-7, with D possibly matching TRBD1 (6 bases). Germline V gives CDR1 SEHNR, CDR2 FQNEAQ (reference sequence). V lost 4 bases and J lost 3, with 13 bases in between. CDR3 length: 14 residues. The CDR3 sequence is CASSYGQNSYEQYF. The CDR3 DNA follows: TGTGCCAGCAGCTACGGACAGAACAGCTACGAGCAGTACTTC.

The chain employs TRBV6-5 and TRBJ1-1; no reliable D call. V was pared by 7 bases and J by 1 base, with 16 bases between. The length of the CDR3 is 15 residues. Looked up from germline, CDR1 is MNHEY and CDR2 is SVGAGI. The CDR3 reads CASTLRGPANTEAFF. CDR3 sequence (DNA): TGTGCCAGCACCTTGAGAGGCCCGGCGAACACTGAAGCTTTCTTT.

The chain joins TRBV6-5 to TRBJ2-5; 7 bases are a match to TRBD1. The CDR3 spans 15 residues. J lost 5 bases, V lost 5 bases, and 11 bases had no gene match. In germline, CDR1 is MNHEY, CDR2 SVGAGI. The CDR3 bases are TGTGCCAGCAGTCGACGACAGGGCAGAGGGGAGACCCAGTACTTC. Protein: CASSRRQGRGETQYF.

The chain is built from TRBV4-1 and TRBJ2-7, with TRBD1 matching over 7 bases. V was clipped by 4 bases and J by 2 bases; unmatched bases: 2. CDR1 is MGHRA, CDR2 YSYEKL, per germline. The CDR3 contains 13 residues. As DNA, the CDR3 is TGCGCCAGCAGCCGGACAGGCACCTACGAGCAGTACTTC. It codes for CASSRTGTYEQYF.

V is TRBV10-2 and J is TRBJ1-3, with 7 bases aligning to TRBD1. This CDR3 region has 15 residues. The germline V gene has CDR1 WSHSY and CDR2 SAAADI. V lost 6 bases and J lost 0; bases outside the gene matches: 5. The CDR3 nucleotides read TGCGCCAGCAGCGGGACAGCGAACTCTGGAAACACCATATATTTT. Translated, it gives CASSGTANSGNTIYF.

CDR3 sequence reads: CASSLAYGGNQPQHF. CDR3 sequence (DNA): TGTGCCAGCAGCTTGGCTTACGGGGGGAATCAGCCCCAGCATTTT. The chain links TRBV5-8 to TRBJ1-5; D might be TRBD1 (5 bases). The CDR3 is 15 amino acids. Germline values: CDR1 SGHTS, CDR2 YDEGEE. V was trimmed by 0 bases and J by 4 bases, leaving 11 bases between them.

The chain has TRBV29-1 and TRBJ2-5; no reliable D call. In germline, CDR1 is SQVTM, CDR2 ANQGSEA. The CDR3 runs to 12 residues. Trimming took off 4 bases at V and 5 bases at J, with 11 bases between the two ends. Here the CDR3 reads CSVVTPPETQYF. The CDR3 DNA sequence: TGCAGCGTTGTGACTCCCCCGGAGACCCAGTACTTC.

The genes are TRBV5-4 and TRBJ2-3; TRBD2 matches 8 bases. Trimming cost V 0 bases and J 3 bases; bases outside gene matches: 6. CDR3 length equals 16 residues. Per the germline V gene, CDR1 is SGHNT and CDR2 is YYREEE (reference sequence). The CDR3 sequence is CASSLAGTRRTDTQYF. DNA for the CDR3: TGTGCCAGCAGCTTGGCCGGGACTAGGCGAACAGATACGCAGTATTTT.

This chain joins TRBV5-1 and TRBJ1-4; 9 bases line up with TRBD1. Trimming removed 3 bases from V and 5 bases from J; junction bases left unmatched: 5. Germline loops: CDR1 SGHRS, CDR2 YFSETQ. There are 15 residues in the CDR3. CDR3 coding DNA: TGCGCCAGCAGCTCCGGGACAGGGTCGAATGAAAAACTGTTTTTT. It yields the protein CASSSGTGSNEKLFF. Drawing the rest from reference TRBV5-1 and TRBJ1-4, the complete variable domain is KAGVTQTPRYLIKTRGQQVTLSCSPISGHRSVSWYQQTPGQGLQFLFEYFSETQRNKGNFPGRFSGRQFSNSRSEMNVSTLELGDSALYLCASSSGTGSNEKLFFGSGTQLSVL.

This sequence joins TRBV5-1 and TRBJ1-1; 7 nucleotides line up with TRBD1. The ends lost 0 bases at V and 0 bases at J; junction bases unmatched: 5. CDR1 is SGHRS and CDR2 is YFSETQ in the germline V gene. This CDR3 is 16 amino acids long. The CDR3 DNA follows: TGCGCCAGCAGCTTGGGACAGGGCCTCGTGAACACTGAAGCTTTCTTT. This sequence encodes CASSLGQGLVNTEAFF. The variable domain in full, with the rest retrieved from reference TRBV5-1 and TRBJ1-1, is KAGVTQTPRYLIKTRGQQVTLSCSPISGHRSVSWYQQTPGQGLQFLFEYFSETQRNKGNFPGRFSGRQFSNSRSEMNVSTLELGDSALYLCASSLGQGLVNTEAFFGQGTRLTVV.

The rearrangement joins TRBV4-3 to TRBJ1-1, with D possibly TRBD1 on 5 matching bases. The CDR3 runs to 15 residues. Trimming removed 0 bases from V and 7 bases from J, with 15 bases in between. Germline lookup yields CDR1 LGHNA and CDR2 YSLEER. CDR3 residues: CASSQDFGAGIEAFF. The CDR3 nucleotides are TGCGCCAGCAGCCAAGATTTTGGGGCAGGCATTGAAGCTTTCTTT.

This chain joins TRBV30 and TRBJ1-3; no reliable D call. Germline CDR1 is GTSNPN and CDR2 is SVGIG (reference sequence). The CDR3 runs to 15 residues. Trimming shortened V by 0 bases and J by 3 bases, and 12 bases separated the two germline ends. CDR3 bases: TGTGCCTGGAGTGTAAGTGGAGGGCGTGGAAACACCATATATTTT. It codes for CAWSVSGGRGNTIYF. The full variable domain, rest sourced from reference TRBV30 and TRBJ1-3, is SQTIHQWPATLVQPVGSPLSLECTVEGTSNPNLYWYRQAAGRGLQLLFYSVGIGQISSEVPQNLSASRPQDRQFILSSKKLLLSDSGFYLCAWSVSGGRGNTIYFGEGSWLTVV.

The CDR3 region has the DNA TGTGCCAGCAGCTCCTGGGACAGGGGTCTAGCTGGAAACACCATATATTTT. Translated, it gives CASSSWDRGLAGNTIYF. The chain combines TRBV11-2 with TRBJ1-3; TRBD1 aligns across 10 bases. Germline values: CDR1 SGHAT, CDR2 FQNNGV. The CDR3 has 17 amino acids. Germline trimming cut 4 bases from V and 2 bases from J; bases unmatched to any gene: 8.

The V call is TRBV5-4, the J call TRBJ2-5; 13 nucleotides line up with TRBD2. The CDR3 totals 17 residues. The V and J ends lost 3 bases and 5 bases, in that order; junction bases with no gene match: 10. Germline values: CDR1 SGHNT, CDR2 YYREEE (reference sequence). The CDR3 spells CASSSHTSGRASETQYF. As DNA, the CDR3 is TGTGCCAGCAGCTCCCATACTAGCGGGAGGGCCAGTGAGACCCAGTACTTC. The whole variable domain, filled in from reference TRBV5-4 and TRBJ2-5, reads ETGVTQSPTHLIKTRGQQVTLRCSSQSGHNTVSWYQQALGQGPQFIFQYYREEENGRGNFPPRFSGLQFPNYSSELNVNALELDDSALYLCASSSHTSGRASETQYFGPGTRLLVL.

Regarding this clone: The junction departs from germline at one end; a sequencing error may be responsible. The CDR3 region has the DNA TGTGCCAGCAGTTTAGGACACCCCTCTCGGAATGAGCAGTTCTTC. Translating gives CASSLGHPSRNEQFF. The rearrangement joins TRBV11-2 to TRBJ2-1, with D tentatively TRBD1 (5 bases). The CDR3 contains 15 residues. Germline CDR1 and CDR2: SGHAT and FQNNGV.

CDR3: CASSLDGGPREQYF. The CDR3 nucleotides read TGCGCCAGCAGCTTGGATGGGGGCCCACGCGAGCAGTACTTC. V and J are TRBV5-1 and TRBJ2-7; weak D call: TRBD1 (6 bases). The germline CDR1 and CDR2 sequences are SGHRS and YFSETQ. CDR3 length: 14 amino acids. V was clipped by 0 bases and J by 6 bases, with 13 bases between them.

This clone came up a few times. The chain couples TRBV19 to TRBJ2-5; 9 nucleotides agree with TRBD2. Germline CDR1 reads LNHDA; CDR2 reads SQIVND (reference sequence). CDR3 size: 15 residues. V shed 5 bases, J shed 5 bases, and the junction held 9 bases outside the gene matches. The CDR3 sequence: CASSALAGYRETQYF. CDR3 in DNA: TGTGCCAGTAGTGCTCTAGCGGGATATAGGGAGACCCAGTACTTC.

V and J are TRBV27 and TRBJ1-2; D is uncertain. The CDR3 loop spans 14 amino acids. Deletions cut 5 bases from V and 2 bases from J, with 12 bases between. Germline CDR1 is MNHEY and CDR2 is SMNVEV (reference sequence). CDR3 sequence (DNA): TGTGCCAGCAGTCGCCCCGGGGAAAACTATGGCTACACCTTC. Translating it yields CASSRPGENYGYTF.

The rearrangement joins TRBV7-2 to TRBJ2-1; D might be TRBD2 (5 bases). The CDR3 contains 15 residues. Trimming shortened V by 5 bases and J by 4 bases, and 15 bases separated the two germline ends. Looked up from germline, CDR1 is SGHTA and CDR2 is FQGNSA. DNA of the CDR3: TGTGCCAGCAGCGGCCCGGCGCTAGCTTACAATGAGCAGTTCTTC. Its translation is CASSGPALAYNEQFF.

The rearrangement links TRBV2 to TRBJ1-2; tentative D call: TRBD1 (5 bases). Germline V CDR1 and CDR2: SNHLY, FYNNEI. Trimming took off 6 bases at V and 3 bases at J, with 14 bases between the two ends. The CDR3 extends over 14 amino acids. The CDR3: CASRGGARDYGYTF. The CDR3 nucleotides read TGTGCCAGCAGGGGGGGAGCCAGGGACTATGGCTACACCTTC.

The chain carries TRBV28 and TRBJ2-3, with 10 bases that match TRBD2. Trimming removed 4 bases from V and 2 bases from J; junction bases left unmatched: 9. CDR1 is MDHEN, CDR2 SYDVKM, per germline. This CDR3 has 17 residues. Written as DNA, the CDR3 is TGTGCCAGCAGTTCTCCAGCGGGAGGGGGGAACACAGATACGCAGTATTTT. Amino acids: CASSSPAGGGNTDTQYF.

The V gene is TRBV19, the J gene TRBJ1-1; 8 bases are a match to TRBD1. Germline assignment: CDR1 LNHDA and CDR2 SQIVND (reference sequence). V shed 5 bases and J 1 base; nucleotides not matched to a gene: 3. This CDR3 region has 14 residues. The CDR3 region has the DNA TGTGCCAGTAGTTACAGGGGGGAGAACACTGAAGCTTTCTTT. Translated: CASSYRGENTEAFF. The variable domain in full, with the rest retrieved from reference TRBV19 and TRBJ1-1, is DGGITQSPKYLFRKEGQNVTLSCEQNLNHDAMYWYRQDPGQGLRLIYYSQIVNDFQKGDIAEGYSVSREKKESFPLTVTSAQKNPTAFYLCASSYRGENTEAFFGQGTRLTVV.